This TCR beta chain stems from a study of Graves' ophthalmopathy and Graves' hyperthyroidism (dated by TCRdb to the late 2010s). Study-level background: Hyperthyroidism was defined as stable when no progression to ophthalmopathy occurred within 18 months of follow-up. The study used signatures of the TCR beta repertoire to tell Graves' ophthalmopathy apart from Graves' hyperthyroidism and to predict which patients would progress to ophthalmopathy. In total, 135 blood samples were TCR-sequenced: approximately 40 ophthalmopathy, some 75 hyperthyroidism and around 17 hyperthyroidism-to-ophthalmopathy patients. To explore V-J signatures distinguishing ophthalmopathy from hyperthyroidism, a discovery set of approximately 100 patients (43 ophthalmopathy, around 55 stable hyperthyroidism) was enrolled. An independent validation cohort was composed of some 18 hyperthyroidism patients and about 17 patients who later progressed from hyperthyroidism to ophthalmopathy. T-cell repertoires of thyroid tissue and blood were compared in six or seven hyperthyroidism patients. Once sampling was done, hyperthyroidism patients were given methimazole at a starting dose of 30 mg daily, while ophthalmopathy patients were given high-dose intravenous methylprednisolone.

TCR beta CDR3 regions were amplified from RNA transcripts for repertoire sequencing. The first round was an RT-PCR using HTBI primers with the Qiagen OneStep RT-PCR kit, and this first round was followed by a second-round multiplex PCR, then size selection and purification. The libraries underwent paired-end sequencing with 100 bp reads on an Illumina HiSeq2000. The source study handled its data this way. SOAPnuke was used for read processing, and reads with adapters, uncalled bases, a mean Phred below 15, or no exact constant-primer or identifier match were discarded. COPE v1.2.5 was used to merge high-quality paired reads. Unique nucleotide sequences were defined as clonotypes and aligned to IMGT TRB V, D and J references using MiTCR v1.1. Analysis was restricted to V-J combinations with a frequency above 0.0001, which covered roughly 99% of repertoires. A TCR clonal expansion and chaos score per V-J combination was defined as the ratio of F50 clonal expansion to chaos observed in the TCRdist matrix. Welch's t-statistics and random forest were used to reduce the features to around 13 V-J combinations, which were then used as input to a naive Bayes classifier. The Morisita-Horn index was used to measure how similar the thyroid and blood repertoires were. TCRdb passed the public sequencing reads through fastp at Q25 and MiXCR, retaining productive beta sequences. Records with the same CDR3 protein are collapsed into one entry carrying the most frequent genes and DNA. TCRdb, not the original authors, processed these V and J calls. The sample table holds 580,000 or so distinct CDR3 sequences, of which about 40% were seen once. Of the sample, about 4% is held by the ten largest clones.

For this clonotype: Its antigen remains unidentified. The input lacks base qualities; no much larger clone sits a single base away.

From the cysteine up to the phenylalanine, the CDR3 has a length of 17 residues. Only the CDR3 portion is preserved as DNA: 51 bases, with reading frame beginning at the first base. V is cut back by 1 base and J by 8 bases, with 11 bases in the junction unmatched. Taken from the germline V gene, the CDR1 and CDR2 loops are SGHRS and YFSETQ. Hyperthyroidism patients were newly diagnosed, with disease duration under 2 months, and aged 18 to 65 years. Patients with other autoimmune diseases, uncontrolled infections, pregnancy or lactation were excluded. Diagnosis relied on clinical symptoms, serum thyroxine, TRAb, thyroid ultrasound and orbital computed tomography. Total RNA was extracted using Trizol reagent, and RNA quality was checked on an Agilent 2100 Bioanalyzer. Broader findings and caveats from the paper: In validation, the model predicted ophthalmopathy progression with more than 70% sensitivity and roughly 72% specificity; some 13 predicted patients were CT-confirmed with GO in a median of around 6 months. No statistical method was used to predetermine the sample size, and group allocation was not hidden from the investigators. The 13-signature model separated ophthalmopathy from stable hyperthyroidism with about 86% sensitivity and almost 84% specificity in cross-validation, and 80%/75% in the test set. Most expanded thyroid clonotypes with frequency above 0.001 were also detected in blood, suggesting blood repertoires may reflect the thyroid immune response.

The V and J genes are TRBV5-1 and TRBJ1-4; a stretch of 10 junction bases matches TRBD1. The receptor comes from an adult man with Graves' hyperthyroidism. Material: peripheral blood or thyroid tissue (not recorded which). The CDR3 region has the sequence CASSLSPGTGDAEKLFF. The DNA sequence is TGCGCCAGCAGCTTGTCCCCCGGGACAGGGGATGCAGAAAAACTGTTTTTT.